The 5 T cell receptor beta chains given below trace back to one sample, sequenced in a study of T-cell memory formation after mild COVID-19. TCRdb re-analysed the 5' RACE reads in MiXCR, keeping a single row per CDR3 protein. The sample records 150,000 to 200,000 distinct CDR3 sequences, around a tenth being singletons. Sequencing was performed on PBMCs or a T cell subset sorted from them (not recorded which). These receptors were taken from a man aged 18-30 years who had mild COVID-19 (a few samples of this study predate the infection). Cell type and time point are not known.

The chain is built from TRBV7-9 and TRBJ1-2, with a possible D match to TRBD1 (6 bases). This CDR3 region has 16 residues. V lost 3 bases, J lost 3 bases, and 17 bases lay in between. Germline CDR1 reads SEHNR; CDR2 reads FQNEAQ (reference sequence). CDR3 in amino acids: CASSFTLNREDYGYTF. For the CDR3, the DNA is TGTGCCAGCAGCTTCACGCTTAACAGGGAGGACTATGGCTACACCTTC.

This clonotype came up a few times. This rearrangement joins TRBV5-5 to TRBJ2-2; 7 bases map to TRBD1. Germline CDR1 and CDR2: SGHKS and YYEKEE (reference sequence). V lost 4 bases, J lost 1 base, and 7 bases stayed unmatched. CDR3 length: 16 amino acids. CDR3 amino acids: CASSPLGTENTGELFF. In DNA, the CDR3 is TGTGCCAGCAGCCCACTCGGGACAGAGAACACCGGGGAGCTGTTTTTT.

The rearrangement uses TRBV7-3 and TRBJ2-2; D call uncertain. Germline V lookup: CDR1 SGHTA, CDR2 FQGTGA. Between the trimmed V and J ends, which lost 6 bases and 1 base, there was a span of 9 bases. This CDR3 contains 14 residues. CDR3 sequence reads: CASRLRQNTGELFF. CDR3 bases: TGTGCCAGCAGGCTACGGCAGAACACCGGGGAGCTGTTTTTT. Drawing the rest from reference TRBV7-3 and TRBJ2-2, the complete variable domain is GAGVSQTPSNKVTEKGKYVELRCDPISGHTALYWYRQSLGQGPEFLIYFQGTGAADDSGLPNDRFFAVRPEGSVSTLKIQRTERGDSAVYLCASRLRQNTGELFFGEGSRLTVL.

This clonotype was counted only a few times. The chain joins TRBV4-3 to TRBJ1-5; TRBD1 agrees at 9 bases. The CDR3 totals 17 residues. Germline V gene data show CDR1 as LGHNA and CDR2 as YSLEER. The J segment lost 4 bases and the V segment lost 0 bases, leaving 7 bases of the junction unmatched. CDR3 sequence reads: CASSQDGTGLLNQPQHF. For the CDR3, the DNA is TGCGCCAGCAGCCAAGATGGGACAGGGCTTCTTAATCAGCCCCAGCATTTT.

This clonotype was counted a few times. The rearrangement joins TRBV12-3 or TRBV12-4 to TRBJ1-1, with a possible D match to TRBD1 (6 bases). Trimming pared 5 bases from V and 0 bases from J, leaving 10 bases between. The CDR3 loop spans 14 amino acids. The CDR3 region is CASSRQGMNTEAFF. The CDR3 region has the DNA TGTGCCAGCAGTCGCCAGGGGATGAACACTGAAGCTTTCTTT.